A selection of T cell receptor beta chains follows, all from one sample in a study of blood T cell repertoires in COVID-19. TCRdb's table, derived via immunoSEQ multiplex PCR, lists solely in-frame clones and lacks some. This table has around 56,000 clones, 70% to 90% appearing once. Sequencing was done on a sample of peripheral blood. The receptors were sampled from a man in his sixties with active or convalescent COVID-19. The CDR3 runs from the conserved cysteine through the conserved F or W. The order of the fields is D gene, J gene, clone size, V gene, CDR3 protein, CDR3 DNA. The D gene is left open where the match is weak. Size tells how often a clone was seen (once, few, many) or the class of an expanded clone, and some rows leave it out.

D gene: TRBD1; J gene: TRBJ2-7; clone size: .; V gene: TRBV2; CDR3 protein: CASTVGTEAYEQYF; CDR3 DNA: TGTGCCAGCACTGTGGGGACAGAGGCCTACGAGCAGTACTTC
D gene: .; J gene: TRBJ1-6; clone size: once; V gene: TRBV4-3; CDR3 protein: CASSQEYLTAYNSPLHF; CDR3 DNA: TGCGCCAGCAGCCAAGAGTATCTAACAGCCTATAATTCACCCCTCCACTTT
D gene: .; J gene: TRBJ2-1; clone size: .; V gene: TRBV5-4; CDR3 protein: CASTPAARNSYNEQFF; CDR3 DNA: TGTGCCAGCACGCCGGCGGCCAGAAATTCCTACAATGAGCAGTTCTTC
D gene: .; J gene: TRBJ1-2; clone size: .; V gene: TRBV5-8; CDR3 protein: CASSFDNTRRYTF; CDR3 DNA: TGTGCCAGCAGCTTCGACAATACCCGGCGCTACACCTTC
D gene: TRBD2; J gene: TRBJ2-5; clone size: .; V gene: TRBV2; CDR3 protein: CASSETPPGGLAGLETQYF; CDR3 DNA: TGTGCCAGCAGTGAAACTCCCCCAGGTGGACTAGCGGGATTGGAGACCCAGTACTTC
D gene: TRBD1; J gene: TRBJ2-7; clone size: few; V gene: TRBV29-1; CDR3 protein: CSVEPGTGSRYEQYF; CDR3 DNA: TGCAGCGTTGAACCTGGGACAGGGAGTCGGTACGAGCAGTACTTC
D gene: TRBD1; J gene: TRBJ2-3; clone size: .; V gene: TRBV7-9; CDR3 protein: CASSAGQGPISTDTQYF; CDR3 DNA: TGTGCCAGCAGCGCCGGACAGGGCCCGATTAGCACAGATACGCAGTATTTT
D gene: .; J gene: TRBJ2-3; clone size: .; V gene: TRBV18; CDR3 protein: CASSPPTEGGKVDTQYF; CDR3 DNA: TGTGCCAGCTCACCACCGACGGAGGGGGGGAAGGTGGATACGCAGTATTTT
D gene: .; J gene: TRBJ2-2; clone size: .; V gene: TRBV14; CDR3 protein: CASSPGRTRNTGELFF; CDR3 DNA: TGTGCCAGCAGCCCAGGGAGGACCAGAAACACCGGGGAGCTGTTTTTT
D gene: TRBD1; J gene: TRBJ1-4; clone size: .; V gene: TRBV7-9; CDR3 protein: CASSRNGQGSEKLFF; CDR3 DNA: TGTGCCAGCAGCCGAAATGGACAGGGATCTGAAAAACTGTTTTTT
D gene: .; J gene: TRBJ1-2; clone size: .; V gene: TRBV4-3; CDR3 protein: CASSQGAGYTF; CDR3 DNA: TGCGCCAGCAGCCAAGGAGCTGGCTACACCTTC
D gene: TRBD2; J gene: TRBJ2-7; clone size: .; V gene: TRBV4-1; CDR3 protein: CASSQPSGGEREQYF; CDR3 DNA: TGCGCCAGCAGCCAACCTAGCGGGGGGGAACGCGAGCAGTACTTC
D gene: .; J gene: TRBJ1-2; clone size: .; V gene: TRBV4-2; CDR3 protein: CASTLQRHNYNYGYTF; CDR3 DNA: TGTGCCAGCACCCTCCAACGCCACAATTATAACTATGGCTACACCTTC
D gene: TRBD2; J gene: TRBJ2-1; clone size: .; V gene: TRBV6-5; CDR3 protein: CASSIGTSGPLGQFF; CDR3 DNA: TGTGCCAGCAGTATAGGGACTAGCGGACCTCTTGGGCAGTTCTTC
D gene: .; J gene: TRBJ1-2; clone size: once; V gene: TRBV6-2/TRBV6-3; CDR3 protein: CASSYAADYGYTF; CDR3 DNA: TGTGCCAGCAGTTACGCGGCAGACTATGGCTACACCTTC